This TCR beta chain was captured in a study of blood T cell repertoires in COVID-19. Generated by immunoSEQ multiplex PCR, the TCRdb table keeps only in-frame clones and is missing some. This table has more than 110,000 clones, 80% to 85% appearing once. Trimming took 4 bases from V and 6 from J, leaving 16 bases between them. CDR3 size: 14 residues. Germline CDR1 and CDR2: SGDLS and YYNGEE. The genes are TRBV9 and TRBJ1-2; D unclear. This sequence was found in a woman in her sixties with acute or convalescent COVID-19. Source material: peripheral blood. CDR3 residues: CASSPHTSGDGYTF. CDR3 coding DNA: TGTGCCAGCAGCCCACATACCAGCGGGGATGGCTACACCTTC.